The 24 T cell receptor beta chains listed next were all sequenced from one sample in a study of shared clonotypes between healthy human individuals. Produced via immunoSEQ multiplex PCR; TCRdb's table is partial and in-frame only. The sample lists 950,000 to 1,100,000 clones; about 84% were seen once. Sample: memory CD4+ T cells from PBMCs. Subset: CD45RA-negative fraction. The receptor set was obtained from a man aged 18 to 30 in good health. Some clones in this sample may be carry-over from other donors' samples.

This sequence joins TRBV7-2 and TRBJ1-5; no reliable D call. With 0 bases removed from V and 4 bases from J, the gap between germline ends came to 4 bases. This CDR3 has 13 residues. Germline values: CDR1 SGHTA, CDR2 FQGNSA. CDR3 sequence reads: CASSLATNQPQHF. CDR3 in DNA: TGTGCCAGCAGCTTAGCGACAAATCAGCCCCAGCATTTT.

Note on this clone: This sequence may be a read error, since a much larger clone differs from it by one base. The chain combines TRBV4-3 with TRBJ1-5; no clear D gene. CDR1 is LGHNA, CDR2 YSLEER, per germline. The CDR3 sequence is 13 residues long. V lost 0 bases, J lost 3 bases, and 3 bases lay in between. The CDR3 region is CASSQEINQPQHF. CDR3 coding DNA: TGCGCCAGCAGCCAAGAGATCAATCAGCCCCAGCATTTT.

The chain is built from TRBV5-1 and TRBJ1-2; D remains ambiguous. V was shortened by 4 bases and J by 6 bases, with 19 bases between the two germline ends. CDR1 is SGHRS, CDR2 YFSETQ, per germline. The CDR3 has 15 residues. The CDR3 region has the DNA TGCGCCAGCAGCCCGGACGGGCAAGGCTATGATGGCTACACCTTC. It codes for CASSPDGQGYDGYTF.

The rearrangement joins TRBV4-1 to TRBJ1-2, with TRBD1 as a possible D gene (5 bases). This CDR3 spans 16 amino acids. V was shortened by 1 base and J by 5 bases, with 17 bases between the two germline ends. Germline values: CDR1 MGHRA, CDR2 YSYEKL. This chain's CDR3 is CASSQGWRQSLYGYTF. CDR3 in DNA: TGCGCCAGCAGCCAAGGGTGGCGACAGAGTTTATATGGCTACACCTTC.

The rearrangement uses TRBV6-5 and TRBJ1-1, with D possibly TRBD1 on 5 matching bases. V was pared by 5 bases and J by 5 bases, with 18 bases between. Germline V gene lookup returns CDR1 MNHEY and CDR2 SVGAGI. This CDR3 is 15 amino acids long. The CDR3, as DNA: TGTGCCAGCAGTCATCGGGGGGGGGTGAGGACTGAAGCTTTCTTT. Residues: CASSHRGGVRTEAFF.

J is TRBJ2-5 and V is TRBV4-2; D call uncertain. V shed 0 bases and J shed 0 bases, with 14 bases lying between them. Germline V gene sequence: CDR1 LGHNA, CDR2 YNFKEQ. CDR3 length: 17 residues. DNA of the CDR3: TGTGCCAGCAGCCAAGATATCCGGAGTTCGTACCAAGAGACCCAGTACTTC. Encoded protein: CASSQDIRSSYQETQYF.

The chain has TRBV5-4 and TRBJ1-2, with TRBD1 identical over 7 bases. Germline lookup yields CDR1 SGHNT and CDR2 YYREEE (reference sequence). The ends lost 5 bases at V and 13 bases at J; junction bases unmatched: 17. This CDR3 has 14 residues. CDR3 sequence (DNA): TGTGCCAGCAGTACTGGGGACAGAGCTTTAGGAGGCACCTTC. Its protein product is CASSTGDRALGGTF.

The rearrangement links TRBV11-2 to TRBJ1-1; no definite D call. The V gene lost 5 bases and the J gene lost 4 bases, with 8 bases spanning the gap. There are 12 residues in the CDR3. CDR1 is SGHAT, CDR2 FQNNGV, per germline. The CDR3: CASSHAGTEAFF. In DNA form, the CDR3 reads TGTGCCAGCAGCCACGCGGGCACTGAAGCTTTCTTT.

This chain links TRBV28 with TRBJ1-5; D unresolved. The CDR3 has 14 residues. Germline V gene sequence: CDR1 MDHEN, CDR2 SYDVKM. Trimming stripped 9 bases from V and 3 bases from J, with 15 bases between. CDR3 region: CASTGSSDNQPQHF. Written as DNA, the CDR3 is TGTGCCAGTACCGGGTCCTCCGACAATCAGCCCCAGCATTTT.

A remark on this clone: This CDR3 is also generated by other DNA sequences in the sample. V is TRBV20-1 and J is TRBJ1-5; TRBD1 is a possible D gene (5 bases). This CDR3 is built from 11 residues. Germline V gene data show CDR1 as DFQATT and CDR2 as SNEGSKA (reference sequence). Trimming left V 3 bases short and J 6 bases short, with 6 bases between. The CDR3 coding sequence is TGCAGTGCTAGTGGGGGTCAGCCCCAGCATTTT. This translates into CSASGGQPQHF.

The chain recombines TRBV27 with TRBJ2-7; 7 bases are a match to TRBD2. J was trimmed by 4 bases and V by 2 bases; bases with no gene match: 11. Germline values: CDR1 MNHEY, CDR2 SMNVEV (reference sequence). This CDR3 region has 16 residues. The CDR3 DNA is TGTGCCAGCAGTTTACAGGGAGGGGCCCTTCCTTACGAGCAGTACTTC. It is translated as CASSLQGGALPYEQYF.

The chain has TRBV18 and TRBJ1-2, with TRBD1 matching 8 bases. Germline CDR1 KGHSH, CDR2 LQKENI. This CDR3 is built from 14 residues. V gave up 3 bases and J gave up 7 bases; unmatched junction bases: 7. The CDR3 protein is CASSPGQGLGGYTF. Here the CDR3 DNA reads TGTGCCAGCTCACCCGGACAGGGCTTAGGTGGCTACACCTTC. Full variable domain (rest looked up from reference TRBV18 and TRBJ1-2): NAGVMQNPRHLVRRRGQEARLRCSPMKGHSHVYWYRQLPEEGLKFMVYLQKENIIDESGMPKERFSAEFPKEGPSILRIQQVVRGDSAAYFCASSPGQGLGGYTFGSGTRLTVV.

The chain links TRBV28 to TRBJ2-5; no clear D. The tail of the sequence fits TRBJ2-7 better, so the J call may be wrong. Germline lookup yields CDR1 MDHEN and CDR2 SYDVKM. This CDR3 comprises 15 residues. This chain's CDR3 is CASSLGFRVVYEQYF. The CDR3 region has the DNA TGTGCCAGCAGTTTAGGTTTTCGGGTTGTCTACGAGCAGTACTTC.

This clone was counted once. The V gene is TRBV5-1, the J gene TRBJ2-1; TRBD2 is a possible D gene (6 bases). The CDR3 runs to 16 residues. Trimming stripped 4 bases from V and 4 bases from J, with 18 bases between. From germline, CDR1 is SGHRS and CDR2 YFSETQ. The CDR3 nucleotides are TGCGCCAGCAGCCGGACTACCACAAGTGCTTACAATGAGCAGTTCTTC. Amino acids: CASSRTTTSAYNEQFF.

Details on this clone: This same CDR3 is encoded by further DNA sequences in the sample. The gene calls are TRBV28 and TRBJ2-7, with unresolved D. The V gene's germline CDR1 is MDHEN and CDR2 SYDVKM. Trimming left V 2 bases short and J 2 bases short, with 7 bases between. CDR3 length: 13 amino acids. This CDR3 reads CASSLAVAYEQYF. CDR3 bases: TGTGCCAGCAGTTTAGCCGTGGCCTACGAGCAGTACTTC.

The rearrangement links TRBV18 to TRBJ2-4; D may match TRBD1 or TRBD2 (5 bases each). V was clipped by 3 bases and J by 3 bases, with 9 bases between them. Per germline, CDR1 KGHSH and CDR2 LQKENI. The CDR3 is 14 amino acids. This CDR3 is CASSPGRDKNIQYF. In DNA form, the CDR3 reads TGTGCCAGCTCACCGGGACGTGACAAAAACATTCAGTACTTC.

The sample holds one count of this clone. The chain is built from TRBV7-3 and TRBJ2-2, with TRBD1 matching 7 bases. There are 15 residues in the CDR3. Per germline, CDR1 SGHTA and CDR2 FQGTGA. Trimming at V came to 4 bases and at J to 4 bases, leaving 6 bases not matched to a gene. The CDR3 spells CASSSHRGGTGELFF. The CDR3 bases are TGTGCCAGCAGCTCCCACAGGGGCGGCACCGGGGAGCTGTTTTTT.

The gene calls are TRBV5-6 and TRBJ2-7; 14 bases are a match to TRBD2. Germline CDR1 and CDR2: SGHDT and YYEEEE. CDR3 length equals 14 residues. J was trimmed by 5 bases and V by 4 bases; bases with no gene match: 2. CDR3 residues: CASSGTSGSHEQYF. In DNA form, the CDR3 reads TGTGCCAGCAGCGGGACTAGCGGGAGCCACGAGCAGTACTTC.

The J gene is TRBJ1-2, the V gene TRBV5-1; tentative D call: TRBD1 (5 bases). The CDR3 sequence is 14 residues long. Germline CDR1 reads SGHRS; CDR2 reads YFSETQ. V was trimmed by 0 bases and J by 6 bases, leaving 12 bases between them. CDR3 bases: TGCGCCAGCAGCTTGGGTGGGGCCGGGAATGGCTACACCTTC. This translates into CASSLGGAGNGYTF.

This chain connects TRBV13 to TRBJ1-1, with D possibly TRBD1 on 5 matching bases. The ends were cut back, 5 bases at V and 5 bases at J, with 15 bases in the middle. The CDR3 length is 14 residues. Germline CDR1 is PRHDT and CDR2 is FYEKMQ (reference sequence). CDR3 protein: CASSPTGGMTEAFF. CDR3 bases: TGTGCCAGCAGCCCCACGGGGGGGATGACTGAAGCTTTCTTT.

The chain links TRBV27 to TRBJ1-1; 9 bases map to TRBD1. The germline V gene encodes CDR1 MNHEY and CDR2 SMNVEV (reference sequence). Germline trimming cut 5 bases from V and 1 base from J; bases unmatched to any gene: 8. There are 16 residues in the CDR3. CDR3 DNA: TGTGCCAGCAGTAATAACAGGGGGCTGGGGAACACTGAAGCTTTCTTT. Protein sequence: CASSNNRGLGNTEAFF.

On this clone: A clone one base away is much larger, so this may be a read error. This chain links TRBV5-4 with TRBJ1-3; D is undetermined. Germline V gives CDR1 SGHNT, CDR2 YYREEE (reference sequence). This CDR3 region has 14 residues. Deletions cut 2 bases from V and 0 bases from J, with 6 bases between. CDR3 sequence (DNA): TGTGCCAGCAGCTTCCGGAACTCTGGAAACACCATATATTTT. Encoded protein: CASSFRNSGNTIYF.

The V gene is TRBV7-9, the J gene TRBJ2-7; 11 positions agree with TRBD1. This CDR3 region has 16 residues. CDR1 and CDR2 (germline): SEHNR, FQNEAQ (reference sequence). The V gene end was trimmed by 4 bases and the J gene end by 2 bases; junction bases not matched to a gene: 7. The CDR3 DNA reads TGTGCCAGCAGCTCAGGACAGGGGGCGAAGCCCTACGAGCAGTACTTC. This translates into CASSSGQGAKPYEQYF.

This clone was picked up a small number of times. The CDR3 DNA reads as TGTGCCTGGAGACCCCTAGGGGGGGGGATTGGCTCTGGGGCCAACGTCCTGACTTTC. This gives the protein CAWRPLGGGIGSGANVLTF. The rearrangement links TRBV30 to TRBJ2-6; TRBD2 is a possible D gene (7 bases). V lost 3 bases, J lost 0 bases, and 21 bases lay in between. Per germline, CDR1 GTSNPN and CDR2 SVGIG (reference sequence). The CDR3 runs to 19 residues.